These 30 T cell receptor beta chains were sequenced from one sample in a study of blood T cell repertoires in COVID-19. The repertoire was sequenced with immunoSEQ multiplex PCR; TCRdb's copy has only in-frame clones and lacks some. The data contain under 300,000 clones, nearly 85% of them singletons. Sequenced input: peripheral blood. These receptors came from a human donor in a cohort sampled during active COVID-19.

CDR3 DNA sequence: TGTGCCAGCTCACCTACTCGGGTGGAGGGGTCCTACGAGCAGTACTTC. Protein: CASSPTRVEGSYEQYF. J is TRBJ2-7 and V is TRBV18; maybe TRBD2 (6 bases). The germline V gene encodes CDR1 KGHSH and CDR2 LQKENI. This CDR3 spans 16 amino acids. Trimming took off 3 bases at V and 1 base at J, with 16 bases between the two ends.

CDR3 sequence: CASSTHERFRDRESNQPQHF. The DNA of the CDR3 is TGTGCCAGCAGCACCCATGAGCGCTTCCGGGACAGGGAGAGCAATCAGCCCCAGCATTTT. The rearrangement joins TRBV21-1 to TRBJ1-5; the DNA was not compared with TRBD1, the D call given in the table. TRBV21-1 is recorded as a pseudogene. The CDR3 spans 20 residues.

The V gene is TRBV23-1, the J gene TRBJ1-2; the match to TRBD1 covers 7 bases. TRBV23-1 is given ORF status, its function remaining uncertain. V trimming: 6 bases; J trimming: 4 bases; junction bases outside the gene matches: 14. The CDR3 runs to 16 residues. The CDR3 region has the DNA TGCGCCAGCAGCCGAGGGTGGAGGGGGCATGGCTATGGCTACACCTTC. As protein: CASSRGWRGHGYGYTF.

The chain carries TRBV7-2 and TRBJ2-3; tentatively, D is TRBD2 (7 bases). Germline V gene sequence: CDR1 SGHTA, CDR2 FQGNSA. The ends were cut back, 6 bases at V and 4 bases at J, with 29 bases in the middle. This CDR3 has 19 residues. Here the CDR3 DNA reads TGTGCCAGCAGACAAGGAGGAGGGGGGGGCGCGTCCTTGGCAGATACGCAGTATTTT. The encoded protein is CASRQGGGGGASLADTQYF.

The genes are TRBV10-1 and TRBJ2-1, with a possible D match to TRBD2 (6 bases). CDR1 and CDR2 (germline): WNHNN, SYGVQD (reference sequence). The V end was cut by 5 bases, the J end by 7 bases, with 15 bases between. This CDR3 has 14 amino acids. DNA of the CDR3: TGCGCCAGCAGTAGTAGGTCTGGGGGGAATGAGCAGTTCTTC. Protein: CASSSRSGGNEQFF.

V is TRBV9 and J is TRBJ2-1; 7 bases are shared with TRBD1. J gave up 7 bases and V 0 bases, and 25 bases lay outside the gene matches. The CDR3 is made up of 21 amino acids. Germline V lookup: CDR1 SGDLS, CDR2 YYNGEE. CDR3 residues: CASSVGGYSPGRTGRLNEQFF. In nucleotides, the CDR3 is TGTGCCAGCAGCGTAGGAGGTTATTCTCCGGGACGGACAGGACGATTGAATGAGCAGTTCTTC.

V usage is TRBV5-1 and J usage is TRBJ1-2; 8 bases map to TRBD1. Germline-derived CDR1 and CDR2 are SGHRS and YFSETQ. The V segment lost 4 bases and the J segment 6 bases; nucleotides outside the gene matches: 11. There are 15 residues in the CDR3. The CDR3 DNA sequence: TGCGCCAGCAGCCGTTCGGGACAGGACATCGATGGCTACACCTTC. This sequence encodes CASSRSGQDIDGYTF.

The CDR3 nucleotides read TGTGCCAGCAGTTATGGGATAGGGGAGGGGACAGATACGCAGTATTTT. Residues: CASSYGIGEGTDTQYF. V gene TRBV27 combines with J gene TRBJ2-3, with TRBD2 identical over 7 bases. Losses at the gene ends were 4 bases for V and 3 bases for J; bases not matched to a gene: 10. The CDR3 is 16 residues long. Germline-derived CDR1 and CDR2 are MNHEY and SMNVEV (reference sequence).

The chain links TRBV18 to TRBJ1-1, with a weak D call TRBD1 (5 bases). With 1 base removed from V and 10 bases from J, the gap between germline ends came to 19 bases. Germline CDR1 is KGHSH and CDR2 is LQKENI. CDR3 length equals 15 residues. This chain's CDR3 is CASSPRLPGIGGAFF. The DNA of the CDR3 is TGTGCCAGCTCACCACGACTACCCGGGATCGGGGGAGCTTTCTTT.

J is TRBJ2-7 and V is TRBV7-9; 10 bases are a match to TRBD1. This CDR3 spans 14 amino acids. Germline V gene lookup returns CDR1 SEHNR and CDR2 FQNEAQ (reference sequence). The junction had 3 bases not matched to a gene; V was cut back by 5 bases and J by 2 bases. The CDR3 sequence is CASSLGQGAYEQYF. Here the CDR3 DNA reads TGTGCCAGCAGCCTAGGACAGGGGGCCTACGAGCAGTACTTC.

The rearrangement joins TRBV13 to TRBJ2-3, with 7 bases aligning to TRBD1. Germline-derived CDR1 and CDR2 are PRHDT and FYEKMQ (reference sequence). The CDR3 spans 14 residues. The V and J ends lost 5 bases and 3 bases, in that order; junction bases with no gene match: 5. In nucleotides, the CDR3 is TGTGCCAGCAGCCAACAGGGGCGGACAGATACGCAGTATTTT. Its translation: CASSQQGRTDTQYF.

This clone was recorded only once. The rearrangement joins TRBV27 to TRBJ2-3; the match to TRBD2 covers 10 bases. With 5 bases clipped from V and 6 bases from J, the junction kept 8 bases outside the gene matches. The CDR3 contains 15 residues. Per germline, CDR1 MNHEY and CDR2 SMNVEV (reference sequence). The CDR3 region has the DNA TGTGCCAGCAGTGGGATTCTAGCGGGAGCGGATACGCAGTATTTT. It codes for CASSGILAGADTQYF.

The genes are TRBV5-4 and TRBJ1-2, with D unclear. Germline V lookup: CDR1 SGHNT, CDR2 YYREEE (reference sequence). This CDR3 has 13 amino acids. Trimming stripped 3 bases from V and 3 bases from J, with 9 bases between. The CDR3 here is CASSSNSHYGYTF. For the CDR3, the DNA is TGTGCCAGCAGCTCTAATTCGCACTATGGCTACACCTTC. The whole variable domain, remainder taken from reference TRBV5-4 and TRBJ1-2, is ETGVTQSPTHLIKTRGQQVTLRCSSQSGHNTVSWYQQALGQGPQFIFQYYREEENGRGNFPPRFSGLQFPNYSSELNVNALELDDSALYLCASSSNSHYGYTFGSGTRLTVV.

The genes are TRBV28 and TRBJ1-3; 10 nucleotides line up with TRBD1. The CDR3 length is 14 residues. Germline CDR1 reads MDHEN; CDR2 reads SYDVKM. V lost 5 bases to trimming and J lost 7 bases; unmatched junction nucleotides: 5. CDR3 sequence (DNA): TGTGCCAGCAGTGTCCCGGGACAGGGGAACACCATATATTTT. Translating gives CASSVPGQGNTIYF.

The chain couples TRBV2 to TRBJ1-5; no clear D gene. The germline CDR1 and CDR2 sequences are SNHLY and FYNNEI. The CDR3 has 13 residues. V was trimmed by 5 bases and J by 10 bases, leaving 15 bases between them. The CDR3 spells CASSLLPGQPQHF. The CDR3 DNA reads TGTGCCAGCAGTCTTCTCCCCGGTCAACCCCAGCATTTT.

The chain employs TRBV28 and TRBJ2-3; 10 nucleotides agree with TRBD1. Germline assignment: CDR1 MDHEN and CDR2 SYDVKM. The trim removed 6 bases at V and 3 bases at J, leaving 6 bases unmatched. CDR3 size: 15 residues. The CDR3 sequence: CASRRQGAITDTQYF. The DNA for the CDR3 is TGTGCCAGCAGACGACAGGGGGCTATAACAGATACGCAGTATTTT.

The genes are TRBV18 and TRBJ1-5; TRBD1 is a possible D gene (5 bases). This CDR3 is built from 15 residues. V shed 3 bases and J shed 6 bases, with 15 bases lying between them. Per germline, CDR1 KGHSH and CDR2 LQKENI. CDR3 loop: CASSPGLQRGQPQHF. As DNA, the CDR3 is TGTGCCAGCTCACCTGGTCTCCAAAGGGGTCAGCCCCAGCATTTT.

The chain uses TRBV10-3 and TRBJ1-1, with D perhaps matching TRBD1 (6 bases). Germline CDR1 is ENHRY and CDR2 is SYGVKD. Between the trimmed V and J ends, which lost 5 bases and 4 bases, there was a span of 14 bases. The CDR3 spans 14 residues. This chain's CDR3 is CAISTGGAGTEAFF. Here the CDR3 DNA reads TGTGCCATCAGTACGGGGGGCGCGGGCACTGAAGCTTTCTTT.

The chain joins TRBV5-1 to TRBJ2-3; D not resolved. V lost 4 bases, J lost 2 bases, and 5 bases lay in between. The CDR3 spans 12 residues. Germline values: CDR1 SGHRS, CDR2 YFSETQ. The CDR3 reads CASSLLTDTQYF. The CDR3 DNA reads TGCGCCAGCAGCCTACTCACAGATACGCAGTATTTT.

The J gene is TRBJ2-6, the V gene TRBV15; D is possibly TRBD2 (5 bases). Deletions cut 0 bases from V and 1 base from J, with 7 bases between. The V gene's germline CDR1 is LNHNV and CDR2 YYDKDF (reference sequence). This CDR3 has 16 residues. DNA for the CDR3: TGTGCCACCAGCAGAGATCGGGGTTCTGGGGCCAACGTCCTGACTTTC. It codes for CATSRDRGSGANVLTF.

Only a few counts were recorded for this clone. This chain connects TRBV3-1 (or the pseudogene TRBV3-2) to TRBJ1-1; D possibly corresponds to TRBD1 (5 bases). Trimming removed 0 bases at V and 5 bases at J, with 13 bases between. Per the germline V gene, CDR1 is LGHDT and CDR2 is YNNKEL (reference sequence). The CDR3 extends over 15 amino acids. CDR3 bases: TGTGCCAGCAGCCAAGAAGATAGGGAGGGGACTGAAGCTTTCTTT. Translation gives CASSQEDREGTEAFF.

The V call is TRBV11-1, the J call TRBJ2-2, with unresolved D. The germline V and J ends were trimmed by 3 bases and 1 base, with 6 bases remaining between them. Germline V lookup: CDR1 SGHAT, CDR2 FQDESV (reference sequence). This CDR3 has 14 amino acids. The CDR3, as DNA: TGTGCCAGCAGCTTCACAGAGAACACCGGGGAGCTGTTTTTT. Protein product: CASSFTENTGELFF.

This chain uses TRBV7-2 with TRBJ1-3; perhaps TRBD1 as D (5 bases). Trimming took 4 bases from V and 1 from J, leaving 8 bases between them. The CDR3 has 14 amino acids. CDR1 is SGHTA and CDR2 is FQGNSA in the germline V gene. In DNA, the CDR3 is TGTGCCAGCAGCTCCGGGGGATCTGGAAACACCATATATTTT. This sequence encodes CASSSGGSGNTIYF.

The rearrangement uses TRBV5-1 and TRBJ1-3; D is possibly TRBD1 (6 bases). Trimming removed 6 bases from V and 2 bases from J, with 12 bases in between. Germline lookup yields CDR1 SGHRS and CDR2 YFSETQ. The CDR3 loop spans 14 amino acids. The CDR3 loop reads CASTQGGPGNTIYF. As DNA, the CDR3 is TGCGCCAGCACCCAAGGGGGTCCTGGAAACACCATATATTTT.

This rearrangement joins TRBV6-5 to TRBJ1-2; possibly TRBD1 for D (6 bases). The CDR3 contains 15 residues. Germline V CDR1 and CDR2: MNHEY, SVGAGI. Trimming shortened V by 6 bases and J by 1 base, and 15 bases separated the two germline ends. In nucleotides, the CDR3 is TGTGCCAGCAGCCCCGAGGGGGGGATTAACTATGGCTACACCTTC. Protein: CASSPEGGINYGYTF.

CDR3 nucleotide sequence: TGTGCCAGCAGCTTGGTTGTTAGCGGGGGGACGGAGAATGAGCAGTTCTTC. Translation: CASSLVVSGGTENEQFF. This sequence joins TRBV5-6 and TRBJ2-1, with TRBD2 matching 10 bases. V lost 0 bases and J lost 7; bases outside the gene matches: 10. Germline V gene sequence: CDR1 SGHDT, CDR2 YYEEEE. The CDR3 is made up of 17 amino acids.

This clone was seen only once. The rearrangement links TRBV5-1 to TRBJ2-1, with 7 bases that match TRBD2. V lost 10 bases and J lost 0; bases outside the gene matches: 16. The CDR3 runs to 17 residues. Germline V CDR1 and CDR2: SGHRS, YFSETQ. The CDR3, as DNA: TGCGCCGCCCGACCACCACTAGCGCCAATCTCCTACAATGAGCAGTTCTTC. It codes for CAARPPLAPISYNEQFF.

The chain has TRBV5-1 and TRBJ2-7; TRBD1 matches 12 bases. The V gene's germline CDR1 is SGHRS and CDR2 YFSETQ. V shed 4 bases and J 4 bases; nucleotides not matched to a gene: 12. The CDR3 consists of 17 residues. CDR3 residues: CASSPGQGALNSYEQYF. In DNA, the CDR3 is TGCGCCAGCAGCCCGGGACAGGGGGCGTTAAACTCGTACGAGCAGTACTTC.

The V call is TRBV11-3, the J call TRBJ2-1; the D gene is possibly TRBD1 (6 bases). The CDR3 has 16 amino acids. Germline lookup yields CDR1 SGHNT and CDR2 YENEEA. The V and J ends lost 6 bases and 5 bases respectively, with 20 bases between them. This CDR3 reads CASSHLGGQIHNEQFF. In DNA form, the CDR3 reads TGTGCCAGCAGTCATCTAGGGGGACAAATACACAATGAGCAGTTCTTC.

This clone occurred a few times. V and J are TRBV6-1 and TRBJ1-1; TRBD1 is a possible D gene (5 bases). Germline V gives CDR1 MNHNS, CDR2 SASEGT. Trimming took 2 bases from V and 4 from J, leaving 11 bases between them. The CDR3 is made up of 14 amino acids. The CDR3 DNA follows: TGTGCCAGCAGTGAAATAAGGGGTTTCACTGAAGCTTTCTTT. Amino acid sequence: CASSEIRGFTEAFF.